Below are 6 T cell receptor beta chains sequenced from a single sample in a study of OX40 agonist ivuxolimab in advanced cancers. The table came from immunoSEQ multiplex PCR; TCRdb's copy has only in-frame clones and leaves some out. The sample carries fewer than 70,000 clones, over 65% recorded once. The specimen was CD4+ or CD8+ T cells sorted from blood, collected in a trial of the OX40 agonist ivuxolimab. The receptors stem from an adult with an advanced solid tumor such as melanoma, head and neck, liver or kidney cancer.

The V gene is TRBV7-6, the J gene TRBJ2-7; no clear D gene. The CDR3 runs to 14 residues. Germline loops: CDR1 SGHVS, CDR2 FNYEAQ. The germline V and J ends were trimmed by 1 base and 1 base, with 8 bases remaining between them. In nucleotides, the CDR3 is TGTGCCAGCAGCTTAGTTGAGGATTCCTACGAGCAGTACTTC. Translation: CASSLVEDSYEQYF. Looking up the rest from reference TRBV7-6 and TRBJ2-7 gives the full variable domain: GAGVSQSPRYKVTKRGQDVALRCDPISGHVSLYWYRQALGQGPEFLTYFNYEAQQDKSGLPNDRFSAERPEGSISTLTIQRTEQRDSAMYRCASSLVEDSYEQYFGPGTRLTVT.

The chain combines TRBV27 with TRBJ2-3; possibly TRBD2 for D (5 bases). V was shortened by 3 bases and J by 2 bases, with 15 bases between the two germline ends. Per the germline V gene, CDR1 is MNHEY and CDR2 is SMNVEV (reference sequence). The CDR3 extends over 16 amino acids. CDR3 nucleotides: TGTGCCAGCAGTTTTCTCCGGGGTCGATACACAGATACGCAGTATTTT. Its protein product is CASSFLRGRYTDTQYF.

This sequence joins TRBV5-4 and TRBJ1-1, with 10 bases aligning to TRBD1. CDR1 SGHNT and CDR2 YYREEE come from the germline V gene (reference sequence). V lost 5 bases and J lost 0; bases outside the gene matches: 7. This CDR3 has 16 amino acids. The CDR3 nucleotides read TGTGCCAGCAGGAAGGACAGGGGGTTATTGAACACTGAAGCTTTCTTT. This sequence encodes CASRKDRGLLNTEAFF.

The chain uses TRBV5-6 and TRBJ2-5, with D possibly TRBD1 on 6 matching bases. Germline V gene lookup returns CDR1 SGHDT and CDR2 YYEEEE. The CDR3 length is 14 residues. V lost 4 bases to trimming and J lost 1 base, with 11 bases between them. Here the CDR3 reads CASSPRDTQETQYF. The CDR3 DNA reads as TGTGCCAGCAGCCCTCGGGACACCCAAGAGACCCAGTACTTC.

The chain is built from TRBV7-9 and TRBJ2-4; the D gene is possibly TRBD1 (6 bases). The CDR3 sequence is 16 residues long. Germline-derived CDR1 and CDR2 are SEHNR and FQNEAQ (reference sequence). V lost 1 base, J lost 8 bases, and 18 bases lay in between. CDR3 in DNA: TGTGCCAGCAGCTTAGGGGACACAGCTCGGCGGGACATTCAGTACTTC. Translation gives CASSLGDTARRDIQYF.

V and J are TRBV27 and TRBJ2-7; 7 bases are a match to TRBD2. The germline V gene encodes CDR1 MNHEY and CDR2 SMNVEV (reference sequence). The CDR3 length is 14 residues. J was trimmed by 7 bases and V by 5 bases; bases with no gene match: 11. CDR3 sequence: CASSRDGGYREQYF. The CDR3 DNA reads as TGTGCCAGCAGTCGCGACGGGGGGTATAGGGAGCAGTACTTC.